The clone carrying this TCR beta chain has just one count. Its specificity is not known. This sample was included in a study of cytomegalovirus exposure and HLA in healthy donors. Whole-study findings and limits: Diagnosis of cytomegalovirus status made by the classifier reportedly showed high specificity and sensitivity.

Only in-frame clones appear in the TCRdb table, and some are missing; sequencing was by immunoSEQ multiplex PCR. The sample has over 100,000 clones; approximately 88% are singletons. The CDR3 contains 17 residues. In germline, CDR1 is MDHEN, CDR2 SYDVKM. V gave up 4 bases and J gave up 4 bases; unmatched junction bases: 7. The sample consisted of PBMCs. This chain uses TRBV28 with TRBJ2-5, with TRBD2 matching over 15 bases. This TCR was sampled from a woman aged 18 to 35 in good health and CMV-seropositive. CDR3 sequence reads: CASSYGLAGGPRETQYF. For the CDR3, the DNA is TGTGCCAGCAGTTATGGACTAGCGGGAGGGCCCCGAGAGACCCAGTACTTC.